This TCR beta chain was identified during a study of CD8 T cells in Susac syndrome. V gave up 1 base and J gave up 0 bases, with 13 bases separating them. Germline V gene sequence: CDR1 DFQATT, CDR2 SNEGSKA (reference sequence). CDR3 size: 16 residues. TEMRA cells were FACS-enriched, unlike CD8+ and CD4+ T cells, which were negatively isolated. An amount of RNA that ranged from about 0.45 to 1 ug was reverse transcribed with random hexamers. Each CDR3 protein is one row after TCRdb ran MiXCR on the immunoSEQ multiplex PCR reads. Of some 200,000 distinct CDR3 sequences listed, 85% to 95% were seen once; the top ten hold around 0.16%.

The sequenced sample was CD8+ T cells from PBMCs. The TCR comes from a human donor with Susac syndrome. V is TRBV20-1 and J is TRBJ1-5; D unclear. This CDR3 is CSARGNGEYSNQPQHF. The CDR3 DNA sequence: TGCAGTGCTAGAGGGAACGGGGAATATAGCAATCAGCCCCAGCATTTT.